These 18 T cell receptor beta chains came from one sample sequenced in a study of blood T cell repertoires in COVID-19. Libraries were prepared by immunoSEQ multiplex PCR; TCRdb keeps only in-frame clonotypes and omits some of them. This table holds approximately 350,000 clones, more than 70% found once. Sequenced sample: peripheral blood. These TCRs come from a man younger than 45 with active or convalescent COVID-19.

V is TRBV2 and J is TRBJ2-7; 7 nucleotides match TRBD2. The germline gives CDR1 SNHLY, CDR2 FYNNEI. Trimming took 3 bases from V and 0 from J; bases not matched to a gene: 5. The CDR3 runs 15 residues. The CDR3 region has the DNA TGTGCCAGCAGTGATAGGCTAGCGGCCTCCTACGAGCAGTACTTC. Translated: CASSDRLAASYEQYF.

This clone has a single count. The gene calls are TRBV30 and TRBJ1-3; D possibly corresponds to TRBD1 (6 bases). There are 19 residues in the CDR3. Trimming shortened V by 6 bases and J by 0 bases, and 27 bases separated the two germline ends. Germline V lookup: CDR1 GTSNPN, CDR2 SVGIG (reference sequence). The CDR3 loop is CACPDRSHYLEDSGNTIYF. CDR3 coding DNA: TGTGCCTGCCCCGACAGGTCCCACTATCTAGAGGACTCTGGAAACACCATATATTTT.

This rearrangement joins TRBV6-5 to TRBJ2-7, with D uncertain. The V gene lost 2 bases and the J gene lost 2 bases, with 16 bases spanning the gap. In germline, CDR1 is MNHEY, CDR2 SVGAGI. This CDR3 comprises 16 residues. The CDR3 DNA reads as TGTGCCAGCAGTTACCCACAAGACTTTCAGCCCTACGAGCAGTACTTC. Encoded protein: CASSYPQDFQPYEQYF.

The CDR3 bases are TGTGCCAGCAGTTTATTGCCAGGGCAGGGAAAACTGTTTTTT. Translated, it gives CASSLLPGQGKLFF. The V and J genes are TRBV27 and TRBJ1-4; maybe TRBD1 (5 bases). CDR1 is MNHEY and CDR2 is SMNVEV in the germline V gene (reference sequence). Trimming left V 1 base short and J 10 bases short, with 13 bases between. This CDR3 comprises 14 residues.

This chain's CDR3 is CASSIVGDTNTGELFF. CDR3 coding DNA: TGTGCCAGTAGTATAGTAGGCGACACGAACACCGGGGAGCTGTTTTTT. The gene calls are TRBV19 and TRBJ2-2; D is ambiguous. CDR3 length: 16 residues. Trimming stripped 1 base from V and 0 bases from J, with 9 bases between. Germline-derived CDR1 and CDR2 are LNHDA and SQIVND (reference sequence). The whole variable domain, filled in from reference TRBV19 and TRBJ2-2, reads DGGITQSPKYLFRKEGQNVTLSCEQNLNHDAMYWYRQDPGQGLRLIYYSQIVNDFQKGDIAEGYSVSREKKESFPLTVTSAQKNPTAFYLCASSIVGDTNTGELFFGEGSRLTVL.

This clone was observed a few times. V is TRBV24-1 and J is TRBJ1-4; 8 bases are shared with TRBD1. The CDR3 has 14 residues. With 7 bases clipped from V and 5 bases from J, the junction kept 5 bases outside the gene matches. The germline V gene has CDR1 KGHDR and CDR2 SFDVKD. The CDR3 coding sequence is TGTGCCACCAGATCGACAGGGGAGAATGAAAAACTGTTTTTT. It specifies CATRSTGENEKLFF.

The rearrangement links TRBV7-9 to TRBJ2-1; 9 bases match TRBD2. The germline CDR1 and CDR2 sequences are SEHNR and FQNEAQ (reference sequence). The V segment lost 4 bases and the J segment 0 bases; nucleotides outside the gene matches: 13. The CDR3 loop spans 19 amino acids. CDR3: CASSYRVLKREVSYNEQFF. The CDR3 bases are TGTGCCAGCAGCTACAGGGTATTAAAGCGGGAGGTCTCCTACAATGAGCAGTTCTTC.

This chain joins TRBV28 and TRBJ1-6; D ambiguous. Deletions cut 10 bases from V and 7 bases from J, with 17 bases between. CDR3 length: 14 amino acids. Germline assignment: CDR1 MDHEN and CDR2 SYDVKM. In DNA form, the CDR3 reads TGTGCCACCATCCTCGGGTCTCCAAATTCACCCCTCCACTTT. Amino acids: CATILGSPNSPLHF.

The chain couples TRBV6-5 to TRBJ2-7; tentatively, D is TRBD1 (5 bases). Trimming stripped 2 bases from V and 4 bases from J, with 9 bases between. The CDR3 spans 13 residues. Germline values: CDR1 MNHEY, CDR2 SVGAGI. The CDR3 here is CASSYDSKYEQYF. In DNA, the CDR3 is TGTGCCAGCAGTTACGACAGTAAGTACGAGCAGTACTTC.

V and J are TRBV5-1 and TRBJ2-3, with 10 bases aligning to TRBD2. The trim removed 3 bases at V and 2 bases at J, leaving 9 bases unmatched. Germline V gives CDR1 SGHRS, CDR2 YFSETQ. The CDR3 consists of 17 residues. In DNA, the CDR3 is TGCGCCAGCAGCTCCCCTAGCGGGGGCGACCTCACAGATACGCAGTATTTT. Residues: CASSSPSGGDLTDTQYF.

The gene calls are TRBV18 and TRBJ2-5; TRBD2 is a possible D gene (6 bases). Germline V gene data show CDR1 as KGHSH and CDR2 as LQKENI. This CDR3 has 16 amino acids. V lost 1 base and J 3 bases, leaving 15 bases between the germline ends. CDR3 sequence reads: CASSPRLAGSEETQYF. CDR3 DNA sequence: TGTGCCAGCTCACCACGTCTGGCGGGATCCGAAGAGACCCAGTACTTC.

The chain links TRBV28 to TRBJ1-5; no clear D. This CDR3 is 15 amino acids long. Trimming cost V 6 bases and J 0 bases, with 12 bases left between them. The germline gives CDR1 MDHEN, CDR2 SYDVKM. This CDR3 reads CASSRSGNSNQPQHF. For the CDR3, the DNA is TGTGCCAGCAGCCGGTCAGGTAATAGCAATCAGCCCCAGCATTTT.

This sequence joins TRBV4-1 and TRBJ1-5; D possibly corresponds to TRBD1 (6 bases). Deletions cut 2 bases from V and 2 bases from J, with 13 bases between. The CDR3 has 16 residues. The germline gives CDR1 MGHRA, CDR2 YSYEKL. The CDR3 reads CASSQTGLRGNQPQHF. The CDR3 bases are TGCGCCAGCAGCCAAACAGGGCTACGTGGCAATCAGCCCCAGCATTTT.

This chain connects TRBV5-8 to TRBJ1-1; D unclear. Germline assignment: CDR1 SGHTS and CDR2 YDEGEE. Trimming removed 4 bases from V and 1 base from J, with 8 bases in between. This CDR3 contains 13 residues. The CDR3 nucleotides are TGTGCCAGCAGCAAGAATAGGAACACTGAAGCTTTCTTT. This translates into CASSKNRNTEAFF.

The chain carries TRBV27 and TRBJ2-7; D gene uncertain. Germline loops: CDR1 MNHEY, CDR2 SMNVEV (reference sequence). V was trimmed by 0 bases and J by 1 base, leaving 13 bases between them. The CDR3 has 16 amino acids. In DNA form, the CDR3 reads TGTGCCAGCAGTTTATCGCCGGGTCTAGTGTCCTACGAGCAGTACTTC. This codes for CASSLSPGLVSYEQYF.

The chain is built from TRBV9 and TRBJ2-5; 8 nucleotides line up with TRBD1. V dropped 2 bases and J dropped 2; count of bases not matched to a gene: 2. Germline V gene lookup returns CDR1 SGDLS and CDR2 YYNGEE. The CDR3 covers 14 residues. CDR3: CASSVGTGQETQYF. CDR3 nucleotides: TGTGCCAGCAGCGTCGGGACAGGTCAAGAGACCCAGTACTTC. The full variable domain, completed using reference TRBV9 and TRBJ2-5, is DSGVTQTPKHLITATGQRVTLRCSPRSGDLSVYWYQQSLDQGLQFLIQYYNGEERAKGNILERFSAQQFPDLHSELNLSSLELGDSALYFCASSVGTGQETQYFGPGTRLLVL.

The chain has TRBV2 and TRBJ1-6; 11 bases match TRBD1. This CDR3 is built from 14 residues. V shed 5 bases, J shed 8 bases, and the junction held 2 bases outside the gene matches. Germline-derived CDR1 and CDR2 are SNHLY and FYNNEI. CDR3 DNA: TGTGCCAGCAGTACGGACAGGGGGCATTCACCCCTCCACTTT. As protein: CASSTDRGHSPLHF.

On this clone: The junction does not match germline at one end; this may be a read error. This chain connects TRBV7-2 to TRBJ2-7; 9 bases align to TRBD1. Germline V gene sequence: CDR1 SGHTA, CDR2 FQGNSA. The CDR3 runs to 15 residues. CDR3 DNA sequence: TGTGCCAGCAGATTAGAGGGGACAGGGATTTACGAGCAGTACTTC. Protein sequence: CASRLEGTGIYEQYF.